This T cell receptor (beta chain) was documented in a study of Graves' ophthalmopathy and Graves' hyperthyroidism. Study-wide background: No treatment had been given when peripheral blood was collected at initial diagnosis.

This clonotype has at least ten counts. Scientists amplified the TCR beta CDR3 regions from RNA transcripts. HTBI primers served in a first-round RT-PCR, which a second-round multiplex PCR followed. TCRdb recomputed calls from the multiplex PCR reads with MiXCR, one row per CDR3 protein. The sample has more than 300,000 distinct CDR3 sequences, approximately 18% seen once. V was clipped by 5 bases and J by 6 bases, with 11 bases between them. This CDR3 has 12 amino acids. This rearrangement joins TRBV12-3 or TRBV12-4 to TRBJ2-7; D could derive from TRBD1 or TRBD2 (5 bases each). The sample consisted of peripheral blood. The TCR originated in an adult woman with stable Graves' hyperthyroidism. The chain's CDR3 is CASSGPGGEQYF. CDR3 DNA: TGTGCCAGCAGTGGCCCTGGGGGCGAGCAGTACTTC.